This TCR beta chain was sequenced during a study of cytomegalovirus exposure and HLA in healthy donors. The germline V and J ends were trimmed by 8 bases and 1 base, with 12 bases remaining between them. CDR3 length: 14 residues. Per the germline V gene, CDR1 is PRHDT and CDR2 is FYEKMQ (reference sequence). Use of 60 Vbeta and 13 Jbeta primers characterized the PCR. In the original analysis: The count from a later analysis was some 80 million unique TCR beta chains, approximately 9.9 million of them shared. TCRdb's table, derived via immunoSEQ multiplex PCR, lists solely in-frame clones and lacks some. V, J and clone size are those of that table, while D and trimming were read from the DNA. The sample has around 250,000 clones, approximately 81% seen once; the top ten hold about 8%.

The V and J genes are TRBV13 and TRBJ1-3; possible D gene TRBD1, 5 bases. This clonotype originated in a woman in her sixties or seventies in good health and CMV-seropositive. The sequenced material came from PBMCs. The CDR3 DNA reads as TGTGCCAGCGGGGCGGGAAGGTCTGGAAACACCATATATTTT. It yields the protein CASGAGRSGNTIYF.